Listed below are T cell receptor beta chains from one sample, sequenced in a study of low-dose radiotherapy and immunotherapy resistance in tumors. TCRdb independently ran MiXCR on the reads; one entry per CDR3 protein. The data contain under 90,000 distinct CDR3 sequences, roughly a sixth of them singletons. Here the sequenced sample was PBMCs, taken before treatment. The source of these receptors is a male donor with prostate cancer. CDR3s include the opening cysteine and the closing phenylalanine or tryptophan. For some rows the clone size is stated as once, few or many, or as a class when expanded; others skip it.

CASSLADSGYTF TRBJ1-2 TRBV7-2 many
CSAKGDRGGIRATQYF TRBJ2-5 TRBV20-1 -
CASRATGKSYEQYF TRBJ2-7 TRBV12-3/TRBV12-4 -
CASSQGHLGYEQFF TRBJ2-1 TRBV3-1 many
CASSRTSGRNEQYF TRBJ2-7 TRBV6-2/TRBV6-3 few
CASSQGRTGPSNYGYTF TRBJ1-2 TRBV3-1 -
CSVEERSGGAQETQYF TRBJ2-5 TRBV29-1 many
CSVEGQQYEQYF TRBJ2-7 TRBV29-1 many
CSARAHSSYEQYF TRBJ2-7 TRBV20-1 many
CASSQERRDSTDTQYF TRBJ2-3 TRBV3-1 many
CASSFNGPLHF TRBJ1-6 TRBV7-2 many
CASSLLVRDNEQFF TRBJ2-1 TRBV12-3/TRBV12-4 many
CASSSGGQPQHF TRBJ1-5 TRBV13 many
CASSQPRRGYNEQFF TRBJ2-1 TRBV3-1 many
CASTEGRSDEQFF TRBJ2-1 TRBV2 many
CASSSARVGVYGYTF TRBJ1-2 TRBV5-6 -